The sequence of this TCR beta chain was determined in a study of cytomegalovirus exposure and HLA in healthy donors. 60 Vbeta and 13 Jbeta primers were used in PCR. The protocol was immunoSEQ multiplex PCR, while the TCRdb copy is restricted to in-frame clones and leaves out a portion. The data show about 200,000 clones, 70% to 80% seen once. Germline V gene sequence: CDR1 SGHRS, CDR2 YFSETQ. CDR3 size: 17 residues. Trimming cost V 2 bases and J 0 bases, with 12 bases left between them. The V call is TRBV5-1, the J call TRBJ2-6, with no clear D. The TCR comes from a male donor in good health and CMV-seropositive. Source material: PBMCs. The CDR3 DNA follows: TGCGCCAGCAGCTTAATGGGCCAGAGCTCTGGGGCCAACGTCCTGACTTTC. This encodes CASSLMGQSSGANVLTF.